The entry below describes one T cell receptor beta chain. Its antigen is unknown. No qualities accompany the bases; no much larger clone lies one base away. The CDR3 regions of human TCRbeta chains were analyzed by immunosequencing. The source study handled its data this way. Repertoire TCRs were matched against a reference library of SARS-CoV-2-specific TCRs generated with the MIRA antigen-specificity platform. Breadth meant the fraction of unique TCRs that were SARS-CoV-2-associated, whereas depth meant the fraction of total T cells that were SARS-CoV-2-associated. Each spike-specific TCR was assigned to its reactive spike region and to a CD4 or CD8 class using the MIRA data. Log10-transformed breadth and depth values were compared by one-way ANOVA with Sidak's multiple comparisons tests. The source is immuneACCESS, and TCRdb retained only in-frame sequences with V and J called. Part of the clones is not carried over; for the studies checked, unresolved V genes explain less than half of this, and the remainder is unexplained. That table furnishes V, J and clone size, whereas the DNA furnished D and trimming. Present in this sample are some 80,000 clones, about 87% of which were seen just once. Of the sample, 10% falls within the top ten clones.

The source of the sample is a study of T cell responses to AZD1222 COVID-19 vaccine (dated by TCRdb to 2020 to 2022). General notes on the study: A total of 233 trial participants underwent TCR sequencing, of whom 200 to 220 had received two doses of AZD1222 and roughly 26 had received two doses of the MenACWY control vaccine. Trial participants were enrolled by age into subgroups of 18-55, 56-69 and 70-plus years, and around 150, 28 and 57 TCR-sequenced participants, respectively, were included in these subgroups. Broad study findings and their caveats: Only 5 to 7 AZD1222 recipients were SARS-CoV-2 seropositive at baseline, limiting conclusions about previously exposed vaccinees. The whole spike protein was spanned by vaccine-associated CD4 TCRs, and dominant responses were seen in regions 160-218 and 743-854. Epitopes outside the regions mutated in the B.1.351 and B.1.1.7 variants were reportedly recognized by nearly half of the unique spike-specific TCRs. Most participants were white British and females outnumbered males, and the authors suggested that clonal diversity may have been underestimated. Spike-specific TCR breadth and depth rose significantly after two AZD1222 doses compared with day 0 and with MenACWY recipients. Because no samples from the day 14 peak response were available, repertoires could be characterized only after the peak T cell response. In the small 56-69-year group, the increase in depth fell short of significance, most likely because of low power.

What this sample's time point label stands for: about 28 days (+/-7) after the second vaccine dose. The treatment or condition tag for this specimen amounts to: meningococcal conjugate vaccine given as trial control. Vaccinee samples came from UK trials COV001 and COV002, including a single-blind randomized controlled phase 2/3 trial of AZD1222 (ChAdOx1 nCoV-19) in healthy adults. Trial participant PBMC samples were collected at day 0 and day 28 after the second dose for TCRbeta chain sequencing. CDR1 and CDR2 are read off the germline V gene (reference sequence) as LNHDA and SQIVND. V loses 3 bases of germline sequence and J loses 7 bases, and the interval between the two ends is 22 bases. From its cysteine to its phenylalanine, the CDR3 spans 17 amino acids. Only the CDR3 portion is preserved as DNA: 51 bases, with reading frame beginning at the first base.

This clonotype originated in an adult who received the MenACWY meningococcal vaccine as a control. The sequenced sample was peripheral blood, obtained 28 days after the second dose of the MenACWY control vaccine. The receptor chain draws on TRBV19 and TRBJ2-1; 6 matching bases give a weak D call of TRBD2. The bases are TGTGCCAGTAGTATCGGGACTCCCCGGTCTATCGTAAATGAGCAGTTCTTC. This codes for CASSIGTPRSIVNEQFF. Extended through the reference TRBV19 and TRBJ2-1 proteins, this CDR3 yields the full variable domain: DGGITQSPKYLFRKEGQNVTLSCEQNLNHDAMYWYRQDPGQGLRLIYYSQIVNDFQKGDIAEGYSVSREKKESFPLTVTSAQKNPTAFYLCASSIGTPRSIVNEQFFGPGTRLTVL.